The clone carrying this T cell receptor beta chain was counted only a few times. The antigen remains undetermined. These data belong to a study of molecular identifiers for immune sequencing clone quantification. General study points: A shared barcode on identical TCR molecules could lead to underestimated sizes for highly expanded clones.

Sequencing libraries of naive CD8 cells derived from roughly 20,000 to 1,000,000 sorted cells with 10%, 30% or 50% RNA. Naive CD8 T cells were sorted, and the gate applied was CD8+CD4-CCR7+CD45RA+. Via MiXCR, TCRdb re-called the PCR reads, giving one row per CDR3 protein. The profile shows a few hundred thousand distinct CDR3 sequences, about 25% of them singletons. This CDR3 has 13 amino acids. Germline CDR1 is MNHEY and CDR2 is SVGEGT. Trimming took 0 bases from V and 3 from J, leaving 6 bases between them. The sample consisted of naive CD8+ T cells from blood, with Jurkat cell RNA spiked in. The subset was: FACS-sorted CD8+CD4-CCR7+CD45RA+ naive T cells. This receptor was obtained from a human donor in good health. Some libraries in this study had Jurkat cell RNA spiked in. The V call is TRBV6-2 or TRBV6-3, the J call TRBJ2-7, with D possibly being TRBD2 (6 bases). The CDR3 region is CASSYSTSYEQYF. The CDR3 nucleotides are TGTGCCAGCAGTTACTCGACTAGCTACGAGCAGTACTTC.